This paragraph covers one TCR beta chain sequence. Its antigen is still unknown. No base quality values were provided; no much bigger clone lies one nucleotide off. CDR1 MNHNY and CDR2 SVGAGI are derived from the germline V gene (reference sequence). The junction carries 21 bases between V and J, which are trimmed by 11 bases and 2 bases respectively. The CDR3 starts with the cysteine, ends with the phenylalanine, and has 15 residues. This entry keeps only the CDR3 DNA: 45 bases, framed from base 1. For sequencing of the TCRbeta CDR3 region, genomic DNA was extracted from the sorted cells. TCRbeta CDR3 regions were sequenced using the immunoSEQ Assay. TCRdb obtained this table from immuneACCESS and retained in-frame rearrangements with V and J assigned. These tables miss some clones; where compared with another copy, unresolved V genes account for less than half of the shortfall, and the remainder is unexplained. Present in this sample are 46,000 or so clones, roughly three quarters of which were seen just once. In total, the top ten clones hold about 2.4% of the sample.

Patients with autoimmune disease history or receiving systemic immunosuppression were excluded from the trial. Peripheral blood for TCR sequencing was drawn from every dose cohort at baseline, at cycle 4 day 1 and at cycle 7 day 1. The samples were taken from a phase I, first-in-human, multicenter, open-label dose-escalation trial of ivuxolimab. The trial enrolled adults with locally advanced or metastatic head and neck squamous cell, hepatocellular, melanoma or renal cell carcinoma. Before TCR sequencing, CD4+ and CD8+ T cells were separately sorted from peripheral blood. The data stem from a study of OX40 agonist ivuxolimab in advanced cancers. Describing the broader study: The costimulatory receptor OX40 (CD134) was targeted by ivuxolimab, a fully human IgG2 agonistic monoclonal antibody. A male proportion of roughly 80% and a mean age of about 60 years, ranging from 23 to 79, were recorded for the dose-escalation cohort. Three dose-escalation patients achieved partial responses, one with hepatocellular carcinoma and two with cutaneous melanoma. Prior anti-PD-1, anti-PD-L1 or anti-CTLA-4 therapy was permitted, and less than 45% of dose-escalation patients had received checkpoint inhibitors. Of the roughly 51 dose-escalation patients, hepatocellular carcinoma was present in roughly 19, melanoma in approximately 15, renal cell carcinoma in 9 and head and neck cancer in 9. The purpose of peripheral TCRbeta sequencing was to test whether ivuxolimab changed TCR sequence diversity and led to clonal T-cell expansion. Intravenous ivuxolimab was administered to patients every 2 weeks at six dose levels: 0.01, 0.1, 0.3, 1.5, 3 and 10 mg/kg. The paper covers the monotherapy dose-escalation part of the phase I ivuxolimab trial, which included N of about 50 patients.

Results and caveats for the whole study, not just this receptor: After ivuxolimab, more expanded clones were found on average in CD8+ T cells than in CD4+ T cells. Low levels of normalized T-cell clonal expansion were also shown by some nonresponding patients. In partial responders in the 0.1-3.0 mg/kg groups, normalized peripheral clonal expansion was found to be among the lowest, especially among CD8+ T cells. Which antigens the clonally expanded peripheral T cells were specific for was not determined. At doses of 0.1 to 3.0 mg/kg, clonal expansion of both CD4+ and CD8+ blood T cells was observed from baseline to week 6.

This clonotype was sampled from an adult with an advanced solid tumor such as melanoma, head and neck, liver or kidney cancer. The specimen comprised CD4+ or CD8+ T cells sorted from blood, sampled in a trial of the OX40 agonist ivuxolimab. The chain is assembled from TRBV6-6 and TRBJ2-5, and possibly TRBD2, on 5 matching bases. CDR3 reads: CAGEVRGAGQETQYF. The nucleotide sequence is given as TGTGCCGGGGAAGTCCGGGGAGCTGGGCAAGAGACCCAGTACTTC.